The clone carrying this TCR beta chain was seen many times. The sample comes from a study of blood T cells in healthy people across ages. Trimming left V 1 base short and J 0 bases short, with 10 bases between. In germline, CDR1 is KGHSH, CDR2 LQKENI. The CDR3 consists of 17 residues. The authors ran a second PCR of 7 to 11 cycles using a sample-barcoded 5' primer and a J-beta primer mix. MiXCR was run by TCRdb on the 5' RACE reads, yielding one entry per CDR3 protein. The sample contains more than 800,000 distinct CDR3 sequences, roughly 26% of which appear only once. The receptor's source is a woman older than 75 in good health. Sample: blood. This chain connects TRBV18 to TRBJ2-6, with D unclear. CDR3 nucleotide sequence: TGTGCCAGCTCACCACTCCCGTCAGTCTCTGGGGCCAACGTCCTGACTTTC. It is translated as CASSPLPSVSGANVLTF. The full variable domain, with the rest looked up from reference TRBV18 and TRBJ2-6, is NAGVMQNPRHLVRRRGQEARLRCSPMKGHSHVYWYRQLPEEGLKFMVYLQKENIIDESGMPKERFSAEFPKEGPSILRIQQVVRGDSAAYFCASSPLPSVSGANVLTFGAGSRLTVL.